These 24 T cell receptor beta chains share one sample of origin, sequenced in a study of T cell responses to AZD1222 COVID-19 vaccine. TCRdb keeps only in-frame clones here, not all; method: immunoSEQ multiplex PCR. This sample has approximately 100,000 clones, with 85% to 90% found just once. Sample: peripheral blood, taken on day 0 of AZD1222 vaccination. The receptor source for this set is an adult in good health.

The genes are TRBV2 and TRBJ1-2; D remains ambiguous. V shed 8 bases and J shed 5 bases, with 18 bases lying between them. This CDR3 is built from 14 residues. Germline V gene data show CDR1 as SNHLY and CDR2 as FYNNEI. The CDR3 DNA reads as TGTGCCAGCCGCCGCGACCGGGGTGATTATGGCTACACCTTC. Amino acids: CASRRDRGDYGYTF.

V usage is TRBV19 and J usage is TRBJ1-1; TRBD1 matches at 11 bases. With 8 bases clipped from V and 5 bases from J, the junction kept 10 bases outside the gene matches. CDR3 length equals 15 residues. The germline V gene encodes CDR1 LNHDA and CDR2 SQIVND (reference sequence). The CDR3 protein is CASGQDRGRRTEAFF. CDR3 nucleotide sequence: TGTGCCAGTGGACAGGACAGGGGGCGTCGAACTGAAGCTTTCTTT. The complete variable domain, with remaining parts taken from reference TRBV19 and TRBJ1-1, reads DGGITQSPKYLFRKEGQNVTLSCEQNLNHDAMYWYRQDPGQGLRLIYYSQIVNDFQKGDIAEGYSVSREKKESFPLTVTSAQKNPTAFYLCASGQDRGRRTEAFFGQGTRLTVV.

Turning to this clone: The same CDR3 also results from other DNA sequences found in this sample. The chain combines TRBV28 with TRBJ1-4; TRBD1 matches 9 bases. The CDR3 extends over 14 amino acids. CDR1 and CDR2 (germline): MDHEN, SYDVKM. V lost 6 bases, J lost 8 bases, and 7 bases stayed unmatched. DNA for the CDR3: TGTGCCAGCAGCCGGGGACAGGGAAGAGAAAAACTGTTTTTT. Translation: CASSRGQGREKLFF.

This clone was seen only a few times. CDR3 sequence reads: CASSAVFDTLNTGELFF. In nucleotides, the CDR3 is TGTGCCAGCAGTGCAGTTTTTGACACCTTGAACACCGGGGAGCTGTTTTTT. The chain links TRBV25-1 to TRBJ2-2, with D unresolved. The germline V gene has CDR1 MGHDK and CDR2 SYGVNS. V was shortened by 4 bases and J by 1 base, with 16 bases between the two germline ends. The CDR3 is made up of 17 amino acids.

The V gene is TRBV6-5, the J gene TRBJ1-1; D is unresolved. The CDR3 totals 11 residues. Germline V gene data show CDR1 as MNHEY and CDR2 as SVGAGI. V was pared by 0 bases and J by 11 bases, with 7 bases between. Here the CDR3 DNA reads TGTGCCAGCAGTTACTCGGGGAACGCTTTCTTT. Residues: CASSYSGNAFF.

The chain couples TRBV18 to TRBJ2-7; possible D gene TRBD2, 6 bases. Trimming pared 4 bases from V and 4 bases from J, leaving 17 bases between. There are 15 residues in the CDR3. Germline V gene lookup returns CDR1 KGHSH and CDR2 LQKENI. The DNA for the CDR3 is TGTGCCAGCTCACTCGGGACTCGGAGCCCTTACGAGCAGTACTTC. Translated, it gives CASSLGTRSPYEQYF.

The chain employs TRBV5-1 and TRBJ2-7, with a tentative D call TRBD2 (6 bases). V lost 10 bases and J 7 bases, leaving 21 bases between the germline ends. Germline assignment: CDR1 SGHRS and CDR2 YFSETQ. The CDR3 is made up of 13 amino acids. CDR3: CASRGDSAWEQYF. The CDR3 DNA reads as TGCGCCTCTAGAGGGGACTCGGCATGGGAGCAGTACTTC. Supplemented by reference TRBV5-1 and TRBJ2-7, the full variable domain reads KAGVTQTPRYLIKTRGQQVTLSCSPISGHRSVSWYQQTPGQGLQFLFEYFSETQRNKGNFPGRFSGRQFSNSRSEMNVSTLELGDSALYLCASRGDSAWEQYFGPGTRLTVT.

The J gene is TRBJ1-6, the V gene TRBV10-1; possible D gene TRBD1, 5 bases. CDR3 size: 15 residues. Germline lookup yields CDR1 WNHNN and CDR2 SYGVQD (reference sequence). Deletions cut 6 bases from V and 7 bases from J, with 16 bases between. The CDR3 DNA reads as TGCGCCAGCAGATTTAATTGGACACGGAATTCACCCCTCCACTTT. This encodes CASRFNWTRNSPLHF.

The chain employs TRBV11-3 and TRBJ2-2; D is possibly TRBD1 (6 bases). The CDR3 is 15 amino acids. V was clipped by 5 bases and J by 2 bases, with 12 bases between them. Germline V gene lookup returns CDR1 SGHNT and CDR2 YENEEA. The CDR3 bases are TGTGCCAGCAGCGGCAGGGGTTCTAACACCGGGGAGCTGTTTTTT. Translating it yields CASSGRGSNTGELFF.

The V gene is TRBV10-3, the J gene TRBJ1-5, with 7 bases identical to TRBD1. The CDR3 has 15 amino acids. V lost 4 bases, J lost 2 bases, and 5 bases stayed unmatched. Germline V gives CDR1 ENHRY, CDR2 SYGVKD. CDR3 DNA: TGTGCCATCAGTGGACAGGGTGGTGGCAATCAGCCCCAGCATTTT. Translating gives CAISGQGGGNQPQHF.

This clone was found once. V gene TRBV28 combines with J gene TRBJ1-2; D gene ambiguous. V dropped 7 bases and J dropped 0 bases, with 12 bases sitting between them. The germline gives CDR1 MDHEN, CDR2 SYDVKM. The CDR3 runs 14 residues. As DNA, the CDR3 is TGTGCCAGCACGCTGGAAAACGCTAACTATGGCTACACCTTC. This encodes CASTLENANYGYTF.

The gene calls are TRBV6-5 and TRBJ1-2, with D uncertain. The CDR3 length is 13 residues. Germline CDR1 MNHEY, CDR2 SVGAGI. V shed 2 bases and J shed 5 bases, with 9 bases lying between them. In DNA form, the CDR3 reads TGTGCCAGCAGTTACGACAACCAATATGGCTACACCTTC. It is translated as CASSYDNQYGYTF.

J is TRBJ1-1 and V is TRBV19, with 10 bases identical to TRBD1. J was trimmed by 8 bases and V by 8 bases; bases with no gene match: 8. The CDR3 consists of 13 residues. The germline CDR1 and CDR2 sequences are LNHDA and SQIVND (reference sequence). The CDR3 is CASLVTTGGEAFF. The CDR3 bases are TGTGCCAGTCTGGTGACGACAGGGGGCGAAGCTTTCTTT.

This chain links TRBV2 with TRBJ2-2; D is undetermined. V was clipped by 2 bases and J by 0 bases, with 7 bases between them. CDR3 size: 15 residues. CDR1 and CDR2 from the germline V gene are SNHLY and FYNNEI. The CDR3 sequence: CASSEMETNTGELFF. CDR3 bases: TGTGCCAGCAGTGAAATGGAAACGAACACCGGGGAGCTGTTTTTT.

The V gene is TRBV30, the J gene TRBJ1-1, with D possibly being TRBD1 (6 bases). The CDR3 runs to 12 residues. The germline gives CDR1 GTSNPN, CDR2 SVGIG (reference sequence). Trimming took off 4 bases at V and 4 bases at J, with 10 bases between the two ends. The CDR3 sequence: CAWTDSFTEAFF. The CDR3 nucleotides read TGTGCCTGGACGGACAGTTTCACTGAAGCTTTCTTT. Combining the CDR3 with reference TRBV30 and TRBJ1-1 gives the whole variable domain SQTIHQWPATLVQPVGSPLSLECTVEGTSNPNLYWYRQAAGRGLQLLFYSVGIGQISSEVPQNLSASRPQDRQFILSSKKLLLSDSGFYLCAWTDSFTEAFFGQGTRLTVV.

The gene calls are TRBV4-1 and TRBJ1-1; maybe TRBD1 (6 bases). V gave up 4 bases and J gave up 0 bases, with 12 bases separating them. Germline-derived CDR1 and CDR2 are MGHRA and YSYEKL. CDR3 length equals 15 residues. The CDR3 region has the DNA TGCGCCAGCAGCCGCGGACAGACCATGAACACTGAAGCTTTCTTT. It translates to CASSRGQTMNTEAFF.

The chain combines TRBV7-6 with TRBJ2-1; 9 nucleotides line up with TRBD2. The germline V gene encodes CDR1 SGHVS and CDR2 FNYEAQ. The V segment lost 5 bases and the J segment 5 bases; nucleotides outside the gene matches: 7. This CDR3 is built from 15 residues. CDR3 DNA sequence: TGTGCCAGCAGCCCAAGACTAGCGGCTAACAATGAGCAGTTCTTC. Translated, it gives CASSPRLAANNEQFF.

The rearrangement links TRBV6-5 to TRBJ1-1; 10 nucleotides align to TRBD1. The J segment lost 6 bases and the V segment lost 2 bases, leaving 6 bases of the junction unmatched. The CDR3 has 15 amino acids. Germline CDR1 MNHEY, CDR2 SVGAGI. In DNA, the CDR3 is TGTGCCAGCAGTTACACGGGGACAGGGGAATCTGAAGCTTTCTTT. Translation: CASSYTGTGESEAFF.

In DNA, the CDR3 is TGTGCCACCAGCAGAGGCCGGAGCTCGGGGGACATCCAAGAGACCCAGTACTTC. It is translated as CATSRGRSSGDIQETQYF. This sequence joins TRBV15 and TRBJ2-5; possibly TRBD1 or TRBD2 for D (6 bases each). This CDR3 region has 18 residues. Trimming shortened V by 1 base and J by 1 base, and 19 bases separated the two germline ends. The germline gives CDR1 LNHNV, CDR2 YYDKDF (reference sequence).

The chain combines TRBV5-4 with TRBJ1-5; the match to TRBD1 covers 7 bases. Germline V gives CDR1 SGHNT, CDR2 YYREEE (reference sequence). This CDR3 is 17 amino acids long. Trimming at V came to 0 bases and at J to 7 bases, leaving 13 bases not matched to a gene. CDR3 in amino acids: CASSLVQSRDSWQPQHF. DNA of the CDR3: TGTGCCAGCAGCTTGGTTCAGTCCCGGGACAGTTGGCAGCCCCAGCATTTT.

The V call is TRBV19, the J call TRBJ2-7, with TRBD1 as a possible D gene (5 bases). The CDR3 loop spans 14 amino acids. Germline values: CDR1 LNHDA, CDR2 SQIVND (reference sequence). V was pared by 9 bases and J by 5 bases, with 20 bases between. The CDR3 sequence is CASSVWEGADEQYF. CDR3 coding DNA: TGTGCCAGCAGCGTCTGGGAAGGGGCGGACGAGCAGTACTTC.

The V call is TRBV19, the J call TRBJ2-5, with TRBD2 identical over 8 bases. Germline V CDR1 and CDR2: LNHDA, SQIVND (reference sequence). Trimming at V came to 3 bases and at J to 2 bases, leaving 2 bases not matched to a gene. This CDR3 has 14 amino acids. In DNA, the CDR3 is TGTGCCAGTAGTATGGCGGGGGGTCAAGAGACCCAGTACTTC. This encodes CASSMAGGQETQYF.

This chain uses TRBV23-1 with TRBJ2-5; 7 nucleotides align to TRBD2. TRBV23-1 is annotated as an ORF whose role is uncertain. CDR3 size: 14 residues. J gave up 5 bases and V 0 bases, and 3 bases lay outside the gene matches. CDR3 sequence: CASSQSGGLETQYF. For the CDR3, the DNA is TGCGCCAGCAGTCAATCGGGAGGGCTCGAGACCCAGTACTTC.

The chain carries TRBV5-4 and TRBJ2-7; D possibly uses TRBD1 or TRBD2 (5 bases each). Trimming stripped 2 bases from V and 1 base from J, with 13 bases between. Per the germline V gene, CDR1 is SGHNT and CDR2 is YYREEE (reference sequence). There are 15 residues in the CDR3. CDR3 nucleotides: TGTGCCAGCAGCTTACCGGGACCCTCTTCCTACGAGCAGTACTTC. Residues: CASSLPGPSSYEQYF.